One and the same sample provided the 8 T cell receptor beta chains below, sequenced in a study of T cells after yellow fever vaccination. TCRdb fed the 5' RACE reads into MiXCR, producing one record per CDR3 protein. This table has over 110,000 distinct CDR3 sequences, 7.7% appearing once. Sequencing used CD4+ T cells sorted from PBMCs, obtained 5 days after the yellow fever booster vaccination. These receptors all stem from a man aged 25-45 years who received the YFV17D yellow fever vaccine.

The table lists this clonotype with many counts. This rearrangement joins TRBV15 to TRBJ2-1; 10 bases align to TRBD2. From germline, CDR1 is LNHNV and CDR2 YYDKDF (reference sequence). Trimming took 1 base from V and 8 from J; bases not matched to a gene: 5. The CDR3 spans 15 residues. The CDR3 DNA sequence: TGTGCCACCAGCAGAGGTTCTAGCGGGAGCTATGAGCAGTTCTTC. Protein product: CATSRGSSGSYEQFF.

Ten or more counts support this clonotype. In nucleotides, the CDR3 is TGTGCCAGCAGGATTCACAGGAGCTCCTACGAGCAGTACTTC. This encodes CASRIHRSSYEQYF. The J gene is TRBJ2-7, the V gene TRBV7-2, with D perhaps matching TRBD1 (5 bases). The CDR3 consists of 14 residues. The V end lost 6 bases, the J end lost 0 bases, and 12 bases lay between the germline ends. Germline V gives CDR1 SGHTA, CDR2 FQGNSA.

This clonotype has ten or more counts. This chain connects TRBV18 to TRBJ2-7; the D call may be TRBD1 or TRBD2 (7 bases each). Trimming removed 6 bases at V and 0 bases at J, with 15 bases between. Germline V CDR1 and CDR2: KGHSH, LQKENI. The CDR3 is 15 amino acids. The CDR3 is CASSGGTVNSYEQYF. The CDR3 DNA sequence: TGTGCCAGCTCGGGAGGGACAGTAAACTCCTACGAGCAGTACTTC. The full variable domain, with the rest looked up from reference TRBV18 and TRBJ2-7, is NAGVMQNPRHLVRRRGQEARLRCSPMKGHSHVYWYRQLPEEGLKFMVYLQKENIIDESGMPKERFSAEFPKEGPSILRIQQVVRGDSAAYFCASSGGTVNSYEQYFGPGTRLTVT.

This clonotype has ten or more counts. The CDR3 DNA reads TGCGCCAGCAGCCAACAACCCAGAGCGGGAGTAACCGGGGAGCTGTTTTTT. This sequence encodes CASSQQPRAGVTGELFF. V usage is TRBV4-3 and J usage is TRBJ2-2, with 8 bases that match TRBD2. Germline lookup yields CDR1 LGHNA and CDR2 YSLEER. J gave up 5 bases and V 2 bases, and 10 bases lay outside the gene matches. This CDR3 is 17 amino acids long.

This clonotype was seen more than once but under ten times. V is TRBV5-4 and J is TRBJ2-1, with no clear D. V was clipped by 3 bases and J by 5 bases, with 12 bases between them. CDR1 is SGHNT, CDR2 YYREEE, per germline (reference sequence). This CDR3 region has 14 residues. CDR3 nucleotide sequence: TGTGCCAGCAGCTCCCTCGACTGGAACAATGAGCAGTTCTTC. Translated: CASSSLDWNNEQFF.

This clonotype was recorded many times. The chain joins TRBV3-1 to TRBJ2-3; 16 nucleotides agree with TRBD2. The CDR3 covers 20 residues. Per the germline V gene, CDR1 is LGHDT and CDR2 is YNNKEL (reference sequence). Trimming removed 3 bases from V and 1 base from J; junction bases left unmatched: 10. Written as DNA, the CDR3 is TGTGCCAGCAGCCATGTAGCCGGGACTAGCGGGAGGGCCGGCACAGATACGCAGTATTTT. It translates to CASSHVAGTSGRAGTDTQYF.

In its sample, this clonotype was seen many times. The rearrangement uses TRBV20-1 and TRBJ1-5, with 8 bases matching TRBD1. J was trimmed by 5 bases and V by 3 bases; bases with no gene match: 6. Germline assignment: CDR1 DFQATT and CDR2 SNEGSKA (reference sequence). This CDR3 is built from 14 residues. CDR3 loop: CSARVDRDDQPQHF. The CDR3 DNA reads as TGCAGTGCTAGGGTGGACAGGGACGATCAGCCCCAGCATTTT.

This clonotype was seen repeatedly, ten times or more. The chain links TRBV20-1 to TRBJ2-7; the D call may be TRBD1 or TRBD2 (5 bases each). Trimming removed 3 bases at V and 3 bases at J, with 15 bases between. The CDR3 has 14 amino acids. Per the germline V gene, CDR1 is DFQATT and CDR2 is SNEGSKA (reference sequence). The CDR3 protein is CSASGTLALYEQYF. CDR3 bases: TGCAGTGCTAGCGGGACCCTCGCCCTCTACGAGCAGTACTTC.